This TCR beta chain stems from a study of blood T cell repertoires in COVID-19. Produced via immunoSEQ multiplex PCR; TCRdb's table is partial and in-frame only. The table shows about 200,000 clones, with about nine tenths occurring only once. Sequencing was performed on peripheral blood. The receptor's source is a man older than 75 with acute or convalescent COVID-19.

The CDR3 here is CASSLADRYQETQYF. Here the CDR3 DNA reads TGTGCCAGCAGCTTAGCCGACAGGTACCAAGAGACCCAGTACTTC. The chain is built from TRBV7-9 and TRBJ2-5; TRBD1 is a possible D gene (6 bases). The CDR3 is 15 residues long. Trimming shortened V by 0 bases and J by 0 bases, and 8 bases separated the two germline ends. From germline, CDR1 is SEHNR and CDR2 FQNEAQ (reference sequence).